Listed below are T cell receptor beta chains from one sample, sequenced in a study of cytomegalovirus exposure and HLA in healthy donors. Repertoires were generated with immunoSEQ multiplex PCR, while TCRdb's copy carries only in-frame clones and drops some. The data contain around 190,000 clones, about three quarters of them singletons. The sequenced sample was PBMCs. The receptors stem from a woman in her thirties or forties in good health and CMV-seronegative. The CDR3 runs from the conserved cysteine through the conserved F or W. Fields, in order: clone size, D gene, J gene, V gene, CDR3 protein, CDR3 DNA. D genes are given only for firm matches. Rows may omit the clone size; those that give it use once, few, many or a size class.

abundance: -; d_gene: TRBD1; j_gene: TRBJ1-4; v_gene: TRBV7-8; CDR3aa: CASSLAVRGATNEKLFF; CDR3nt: TGTGCCAGCAGCTTAGCGGTCAGGGGGGCGACTAATGAAAAACTGTTTTTT
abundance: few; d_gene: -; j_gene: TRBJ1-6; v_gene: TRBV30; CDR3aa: CAWSGGFSYNSPLHF; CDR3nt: TGTGCCTGGAGCGGGGGATTCTCCTATAATTCACCCCTCCACTTT
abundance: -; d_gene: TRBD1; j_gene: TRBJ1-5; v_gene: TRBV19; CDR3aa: CASSRGTGNQPQHF; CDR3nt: TGTGCCAGTAGTAGGGGGACAGGCAATCAGCCCCAGCATTTT
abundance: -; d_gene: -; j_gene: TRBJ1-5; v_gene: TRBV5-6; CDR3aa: CASSLSGDQPQHF; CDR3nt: TGTGCCAGCAGCTTGTCAGGGGATCAGCCCCAGCATTTT
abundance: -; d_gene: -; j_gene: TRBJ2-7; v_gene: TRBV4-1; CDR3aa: CASSQDRDTYEQYF; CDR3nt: TGCGCCAGCAGCCAAGATAGGGACACCTACGAGCAGTACTTC
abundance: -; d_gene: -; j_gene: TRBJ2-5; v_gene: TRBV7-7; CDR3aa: CASSLVLAETQYF; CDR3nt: TGTGCCAGCAGCTTAGTCCTAGCGGAGACCCAGTACTTC
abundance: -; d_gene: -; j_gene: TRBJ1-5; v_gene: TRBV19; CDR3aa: CASSNQANQPQHF; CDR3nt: TGTGCCAGTAGTAACCAGGCAAATCAGCCCCAGCATTTT
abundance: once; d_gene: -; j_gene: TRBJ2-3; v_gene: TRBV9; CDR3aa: CASSSSGISTDTQYF; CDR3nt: TGTGCCAGCAGCAGCTCAGGGATTAGCACAGATACGCAGTATTTT
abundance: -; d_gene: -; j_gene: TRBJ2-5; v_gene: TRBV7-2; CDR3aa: CASSPNGGEETQYF; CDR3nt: TGTGCCAGCAGCCCGAATGGCGGAGAAGAGACCCAGTACTTC
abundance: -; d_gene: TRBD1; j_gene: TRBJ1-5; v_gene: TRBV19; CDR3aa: CASSSGQGVRSNQPQHF; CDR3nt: TGTGCCAGTAGCTCGGGACAGGGGGTTAGGAGCAATCAGCCCCAGCATTTT
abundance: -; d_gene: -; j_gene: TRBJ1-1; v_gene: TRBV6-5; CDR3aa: CASSSRRGAEAFF; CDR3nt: TGTGCCAGCAGTTCCCGGAGGGGTGCTGAAGCTTTCTTT
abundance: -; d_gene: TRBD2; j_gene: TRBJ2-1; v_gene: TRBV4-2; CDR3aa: CASSQESGTSKGSYNEQFF; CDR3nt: TGTGCCAGCAGCCAAGAGTCCGGGACTAGTAAAGGGTCCTACAATGAGCAGTTCTTC
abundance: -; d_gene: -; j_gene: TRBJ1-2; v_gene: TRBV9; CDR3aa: CASSVGSGVDGYTF; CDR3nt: TGTGCCAGCAGCGTAGGGTCCGGGGTTGATGGCTACACCTTC
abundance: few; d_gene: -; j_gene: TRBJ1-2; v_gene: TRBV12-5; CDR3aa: CASGSGLQSSGYGYTF; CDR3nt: TGTGCTAGTGGTTCGGGATTACAGTCTTCGGGCTATGGCTACACCTTC
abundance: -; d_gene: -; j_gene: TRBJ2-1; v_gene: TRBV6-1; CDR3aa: CASSEQGSSYNEQFF; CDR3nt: TGTGCCAGCAGTGAACAGGGTAGCTCCTACAATGAGCAGTTCTTC
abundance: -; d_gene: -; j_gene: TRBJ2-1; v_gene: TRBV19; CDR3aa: CASRPYERGYDEQFF; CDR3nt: TGTGCCAGTAGGCCTTATGAGAGAGGTTATGATGAGCAGTTCTTC
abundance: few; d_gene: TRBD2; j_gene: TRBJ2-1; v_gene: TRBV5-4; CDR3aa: CASSSPPAGISNEQFF; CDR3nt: TGTGCCAGCAGCTCGCCCCCAGCGGGAATATCAAATGAGCAGTTCTTC
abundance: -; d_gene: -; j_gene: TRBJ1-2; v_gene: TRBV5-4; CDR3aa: CASSHKRGSHGYTF; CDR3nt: TGTGCCAGCAGCCATAAAAGGGGGTCTCATGGCTACACCTTC
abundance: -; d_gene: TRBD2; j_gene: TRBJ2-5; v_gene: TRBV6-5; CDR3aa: CASARIAGVGETQYF; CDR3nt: TGTGCCAGCGCGCGGATTGCGGGAGTTGGGGAGACCCAGTACTTC
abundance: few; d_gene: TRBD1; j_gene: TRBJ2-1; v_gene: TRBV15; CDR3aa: CATSRRDRGVPYNEQFF; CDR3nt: TGTGCCACCAGCAGACGGGACAGGGGAGTTCCCTACAATGAGCAGTTCTTC
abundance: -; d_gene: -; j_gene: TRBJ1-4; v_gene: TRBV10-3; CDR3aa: CAISGQGSEKLFF; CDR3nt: TGTGCCATCAGTGGGCAGGGGAGCGAAAAACTGTTTTTT
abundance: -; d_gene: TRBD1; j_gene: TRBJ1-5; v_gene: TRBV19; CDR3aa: CASTGQRSNQPQHF; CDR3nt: TGTGCCAGTACGGGACAGCGTAGCAATCAGCCCCAGCATTTT
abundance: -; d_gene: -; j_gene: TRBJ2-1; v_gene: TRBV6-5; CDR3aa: CASSYGASEQGQFF; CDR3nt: TGTGCCAGCAGTTACGGGGCTAGCGAGCAGGGGCAGTTCTTC
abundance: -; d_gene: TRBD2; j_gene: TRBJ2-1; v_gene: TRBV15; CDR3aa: CATSRVAGGVYNEQFF; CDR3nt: TGTGCCACCAGCAGAGTAGCGGGAGGTGTCTACAATGAGCAGTTCTTC
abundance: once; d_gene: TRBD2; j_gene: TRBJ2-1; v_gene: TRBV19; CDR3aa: CASSIEVSGGYDEQFF; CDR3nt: TGTGCCAGTAGTATAGAAGTCTCCGGGGGGTACGATGAGCAGTTCTTC
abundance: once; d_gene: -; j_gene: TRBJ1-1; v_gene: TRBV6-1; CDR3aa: CASRWGGRDTEAFF; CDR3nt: TGTGCCAGCAGATGGGGGGGGCGGGACACTGAAGCTTTCTTT
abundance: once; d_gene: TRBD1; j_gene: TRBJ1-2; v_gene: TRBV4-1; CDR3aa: CASSEFPDRGDYGYTF; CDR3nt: TGCGCCAGCAGCGAATTCCCGGACAGGGGTGACTATGGCTACACCTTC
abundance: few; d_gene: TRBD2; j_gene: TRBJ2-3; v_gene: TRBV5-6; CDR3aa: CASSIVLAGGGDTQYF; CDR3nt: TGTGCCAGCAGCATCGTACTAGCGGGGGGGGGAGATACGCAGTATTTT
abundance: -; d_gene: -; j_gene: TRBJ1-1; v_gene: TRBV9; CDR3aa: CASSPSQGVGTEAFF; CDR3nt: TGTGCCAGCAGCCCCTCGCAAGGAGTGGGTACTGAAGCTTTCTTT
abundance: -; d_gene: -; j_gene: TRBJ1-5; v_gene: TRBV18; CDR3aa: CASSPRGDQPQHF; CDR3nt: TGTGCCAGCTCACCACGGGGCGATCAGCCCCAGCATTTT
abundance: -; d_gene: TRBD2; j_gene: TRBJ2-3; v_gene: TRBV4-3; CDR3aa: CASSHGTSVDTQYF; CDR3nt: TGCGCCAGCAGCCACGGGACTAGCGTGGATACGCAGTATTTT
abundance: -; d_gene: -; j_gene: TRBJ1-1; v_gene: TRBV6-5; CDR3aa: CASSTGSSEAFF; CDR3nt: TGTGCCAGCAGTACAGGGAGCAGTGAAGCTTTCTTT
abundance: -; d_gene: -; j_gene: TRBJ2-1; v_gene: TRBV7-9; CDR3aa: CSSSLEPVPPNNEQFF; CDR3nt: TGTTCCAGCAGCTTAGAACCGGTCCCTCCTAACAATGAGCAGTTCTTC
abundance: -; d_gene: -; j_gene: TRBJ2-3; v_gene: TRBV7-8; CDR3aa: CASSLATLEKEFPLSPTDTQYF; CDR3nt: TGTGCCAGCAGCTTGGCGACTTTAGAAAAAGAGTTCCCCCTATCCCCCACAGATACGCAGTATTTT
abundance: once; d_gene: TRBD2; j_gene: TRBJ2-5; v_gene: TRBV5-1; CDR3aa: CASSPGLAGGAFGETQYF; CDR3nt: TGCGCCAGCAGCCCCGGACTAGCGGGAGGAGCGTTCGGAGAGACCCAGTACTTC
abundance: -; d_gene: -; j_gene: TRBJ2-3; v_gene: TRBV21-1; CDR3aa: CASSKKTYSTDTQYF; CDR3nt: TGTGCCAGCAGCAAAAAAACATATAGCACAGATACGCAGTATTTT
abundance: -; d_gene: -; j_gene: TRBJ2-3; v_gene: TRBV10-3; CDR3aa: CAISARQDRGSTQYF; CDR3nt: TGTGCCATCAGTGCCCGACAGGATCGAGGGTCGACGCAGTATTTT